Described below is a single T cell receptor beta chain sequence and its context. Its antigen is currently unknown. The entry originates in a study of T cell responses to AZD1222 COVID-19 vaccine. Study-wide results and limits: Unmutated regions of variants are reportedly targeted by nearly half of spike-specific TCRs. A mostly white British donor set with more females was recruited, and clonal diversity was possibly underestimated. Just a handful of people given AZD1222 tested seropositive at baseline.

This table comes from immunoSEQ multiplex PCR, and its TCRdb copy is limited to in-frame clones, with some not included. The sample yields around 110,000 clones, about 80% seen once. CDR1 is MNHNS, CDR2 SASEGT, per germline. Between the trimmed V and J ends, which lost 4 bases and 0 bases, there was a span of 12 bases. CDR3 length: 16 residues. The specimen was peripheral blood, collected on day 0 of AZD1222 vaccination. The source is an adult in good health. V is TRBV6-1 and J is TRBJ1-4, with a possible D match to TRBD1 (5 bases). Here the CDR3 DNA reads TGTGCCAGCAGTGTGTCCGGGGCCCCAACTAATGAAAAACTGTTTTTT. Translation gives CASSVSGAPTNEKLFF.